The clone carrying this T cell receptor beta chain was picked up many times. Its specificity is not known. This specimen comes from a study of CD8 T cells in ankylosing spondylitis. V was pared by 4 bases and J by 4 bases, with 4 bases of the junction left unmatched. The CDR3 runs to 14 residues. Quantitative barcoded 5'-RACE was used to prepare TCR beta libraries. A single record per CDR3 protein comes from TCRdb applying MiXCR to the 5' RACE reads. The sample records over 450,000 distinct CDR3 sequences, over 9.5% being singletons. Study outcomes and limitations: In ankylosing spondylitis blood, a motif of roughly 8 highly homologous TCR beta variants appeared characteristic. The clones that were linked to disease were reported to be significantly enriched in matched synovial fluid samples from ankylosing spondylitis patients. Both synovial fluid and blood in reactive arthritis had previously been reported to carry some motif variants.

The origin of this receptor is a male donor with ankylosing spondylitis. The chain carries TRBV12-3 or TRBV12-4 and TRBJ2-5, with 9 nucleotides matching TRBD2. Sequenced: blood, either unsorted or a sorted T cell fraction (not recorded which). CDR3 amino acids: CASSSGLALETQYF. The CDR3, as DNA: TGTGCCAGCAGTTCAGGACTAGCGTTAGAGACCCAGTACTTC.